The present entry profiles one T cell receptor beta chain with its context. Its antigen is not known. Sampling involved one blood draw (about 2.7 ml) for every donor. TCRdb reprocessed the 5' RACE reads and keeps a single row for each CDR3 protein, giving no DNA. The listing contains roughly 320,000 distinct CDR3 sequences. The data derive from a study of monozygotic twins with inflammatory bowel disease. Study-wide points: None of the different T cell subtypes could be distinguished from one another. The sharing of clonotypes with others was lower in IBD patients than in healthy twins, especially with disease activity. Varying immunosuppressive regimens may have increased patient repertoire variability.

From germline, CDR1 is SGHTA and CDR2 FQGTGA. The length of the CDR3 is 15 residues. Sequencing input: blood. The chain recombines TRBV7-3 with TRBJ2-1; there is no DNA to check the TCRdb D call of TRBD2. The sequence was obtained from a human donor with ulcerative colitis or Crohn's disease, or a healthy co-twin of an affected twin (not recorded which). The CDR3 here is CASSPGTSGGIEQFF.